This T cell receptor (beta chain) was recorded in a study of blood T cell repertoires in COVID-19. About the research overall: Acute and convalescent COVID-19 specimens originated in the United States, Italy and Spain. PBMCs, B-cell-depleted T cells, or T cells were the source of the cDNA or gDNA that made up the material.

Germline-derived CDR1 and CDR2 are SEHNR and FQNEAQ (reference sequence). The CDR3 is 12 amino acids. Deletions cut 7 bases from V and 5 bases from J, with 10 bases between. Authors' methods: Cell counts per sample came from amplifying reference gene primers. Clones were read by immunoSEQ multiplex PCR, and TCRdb kept only the in-frame ones, dropping some. V and J calls and clone size are those listed in that table; D and trimming were worked out from the DNA. The sample holds some 150,000 clones, 80% to 85% seen once. Specimen: peripheral blood. This sequence joins TRBV7-9 and TRBJ2-3, with D unresolved. The receptor comes from a woman in her sixties or seventies with active or convalescent COVID-19. The CDR3 nucleotides read TGTGCCAGCACCTTGGGCGAAGATACGCAGTATTTT. It is translated as CASTLGEDTQYF.